The clone carrying this T cell receptor beta chain was observed a few times. The source of the sample is a study of T-cell reconstitution after alpha-beta-depleted transplantation in children. Unique molecular identifiers were used in preparing the TCRbeta library. TCRdb re-derived calls from the PCR reads in MiXCR, one entry per CDR3 protein. The data hold some 500,000 distinct CDR3 sequences, with 30% to 35% observed a single time. The V gene end was trimmed by 5 bases and the J gene end by 5 bases; junction bases not matched to a gene: 3. The germline V gene encodes CDR1 SGHVS and CDR2 FQNEAQ. This CDR3 is 13 amino acids long.

V is TRBV7-8 and J is TRBJ1-5, with 7 bases identical to TRBD1. The sequence was obtained from a human donor who donated a stem cell graft to a child with aplastic anemia. Specimen: PBMCs from the stem cell graft donor, collected from the stem cell graft. The chain's CDR3 is CASSIDRDQPQHF. In nucleotides, the CDR3 is TGTGCCAGCAGCATAGACAGGGATCAGCCCCAGCATTTT.